One sample yielded the 32 T cell receptor beta chains listed below, sequenced in a study of blood T cell repertoires in COVID-19. Repertoires were generated with immunoSEQ multiplex PCR, while TCRdb's copy carries only in-frame clones and drops some. The table has around 170,000 clones, around 80% seen once; the top ten hold approximately 14%. Sequencing input: peripheral blood. The receptors here all came from a man aged 25-45 years with active or convalescent COVID-19.

This clone was picked up one time. This chain links TRBV2 with TRBJ2-3, with 10 bases fitting TRBD2. This CDR3 contains 16 residues. The V and J ends lost 7 bases and 1 base, in that order; junction bases with no gene match: 8. The V gene's germline CDR1 is SNHLY and CDR2 FYNNEI. The CDR3 sequence is CASTRGGTSGTDTQYF. CDR3 DNA: TGTGCCAGCACCCGAGGCGGGACTAGCGGCACAGATACGCAGTATTTT.

The rearrangement joins TRBV6-1 to TRBJ2-5, with 9 bases matching TRBD1. This CDR3 is built from 17 residues. Per germline, CDR1 MNHNS and CDR2 SASEGT. V trimming: 0 bases; J trimming: 5 bases; junction bases outside the gene matches: 10. CDR3 sequence (DNA): TGTGCCAGCAGTGAAGCTAGAGGGACAGGGCTTTCGGAGACCCAGTACTTC. Amino acids: CASSEARGTGLSETQYF.

The genes are TRBV3-1 (or the pseudogene TRBV3-2) and TRBJ2-1; perhaps TRBD2 as D (5 bases). V lost 0 bases to trimming and J lost 7 bases, with 13 bases between them. The germline CDR1 and CDR2 sequences are LGHDT and YNNKEL (reference sequence). The CDR3 length is 15 residues. The CDR3 nucleotides read TGTGCCAGCAGCCAAGACAGAGGTACGGGAAATGAGCAGTTCTTC. It encodes CASSQDRGTGNEQFF.

The V call is TRBV6-6, the J call TRBJ2-3; no clear D. V was cut by 8 bases and J by 1 base, with 19 bases left in between. The CDR3 loop spans 16 amino acids. Per the germline V gene, CDR1 is MNHNY and CDR2 is SVGAGI (reference sequence). CDR3: CASCPGRVWRTDTQYF. The CDR3 nucleotides read TGTGCCAGCTGTCCCGGCCGGGTTTGGCGCACAGATACGCAGTATTTT.

The V and J genes are TRBV28 and TRBJ1-4; the D gene is possibly TRBD1 (5 bases). Per germline, CDR1 MDHEN and CDR2 SYDVKM. V was clipped by 2 bases and J by 7 bases, with 11 bases between them. The CDR3 runs 14 residues. The CDR3 protein is CASSLGALGEKLFF. CDR3 nucleotides: TGTGCCAGCAGTTTAGGGGCACTGGGTGAAAAACTGTTTTTT.

This chain joins TRBV25-1 and TRBJ1-5; D not resolved. The CDR3 is 13 amino acids. V shed 4 bases and J shed 4 bases, with 8 bases lying between them. Germline V gene data show CDR1 as MGHDK and CDR2 as SYGVNS. In nucleotides, the CDR3 is TGTGCCAGCAGTGGAGCTTTAAATCAGCCCCAGCATTTT. Its protein product is CASSGALNQPQHF. Combining the CDR3 with reference TRBV25-1 and TRBJ1-5 gives the whole variable domain EADIYQTPRYLVIGTGKKITLECSQTMGHDKMYWYQQDPGMELHLIHYSYGVNSTEKGDLSSESTVSRIRTEHFPLTLESARPSHTSQYLCASSGALNQPQHFGDGTRLSIL.

V is TRBV18 and J is TRBJ1-2; 9 bases fit TRBD1. Germline CDR1 reads KGHSH; CDR2 reads LQKENI. CDR3 length: 14 amino acids. Germline trimming cut 1 base from V and 5 bases from J; bases unmatched to any gene: 2. The CDR3 nucleotides are TGTGCCAGCTCACCACGCGGACAGGGGTATGGCTACACCTTC. The encoded protein is CASSPRGQGYGYTF.

The chain employs TRBV24-1 and TRBJ1-3; 9 bases are shared with TRBD1. J gave up 0 bases and V 9 bases, and 5 bases lay outside the gene matches. This CDR3 has 15 amino acids. CDR1 is KGHDR and CDR2 is SFDVKD in the germline V gene. This CDR3 is CATRGQGSSGNTIYF. DNA of the CDR3: TGTGCCACCCGAGGACAGGGGTCCTCTGGAAACACCATATATTTT.

The gene calls are TRBV5-6 and TRBJ2-3; TRBD1 might be the D (5 bases). V gave up 2 bases and J gave up 3 bases, with 13 bases separating them. The CDR3 runs to 15 residues. Germline lookup yields CDR1 SGHDT and CDR2 YYEEEE. CDR3: CASSLRTGTTDTQYF. In nucleotides, the CDR3 is TGTGCCAGCAGCTTACGCACAGGCACGACAGATACGCAGTATTTT. The full variable domain, with the rest looked up from reference TRBV5-6 and TRBJ2-3, is DAGVTQSPTHLIKTRGQQVTLRCSPKSGHDTVSWYQQALGQGPQFIFQYYEEEERQRGNFPDRFSGHQFPNYSSELNVNALLLGDSALYLCASSLRTGTTDTQYFGPGTRLTVL.

This chain joins TRBV4-1 and TRBJ2-5, with D perhaps matching TRBD2 (6 bases). The CDR3 is 13 residues long. Germline lookup yields CDR1 MGHRA and CDR2 YSYEKL. Trimming took 4 bases from V and 5 from J, leaving 11 bases between them. This CDR3 is CASSLRDLETQYF. For the CDR3, the DNA is TGCGCCAGCAGCCTCCGGGACTTGGAGACCCAGTACTTC.

This chain uses TRBV5-1 with TRBJ1-6, with D unclear. CDR3 length equals 15 residues. Germline V gene data show CDR1 as SGHRS and CDR2 as YFSETQ. Deletions cut 0 bases from V and 5 bases from J, with 9 bases between. The CDR3 region has the DNA TGCGCCAGCAGCTTGGCGTTCGGGAATAATTCACCCCTCCACTTT. It specifies CASSLAFGNNSPLHF. Filled out from reference TRBV5-1 and TRBJ1-6, the complete variable domain reads KAGVTQTPRYLIKTRGQQVTLSCSPISGHRSVSWYQQTPGQGLQFLFEYFSETQRNKGNFPGRFSGRQFSNSRSEMNVSTLELGDSALYLCASSLAFGNNSPLHFGNGTRLTVT.

V usage is TRBV27 and J usage is TRBJ2-1; D might be TRBD2 (6 bases). Looked up from germline, CDR1 is MNHEY and CDR2 is SMNVEV (reference sequence). The CDR3 has 16 residues. The germline V and J ends were trimmed by 7 bases and 0 bases, with 16 bases remaining between them. The CDR3 nucleotides read TGTGCCAGCAATCCCCTAGCGCCTAGCTCCTACAATGAGCAGTTCTTC. This codes for CASNPLAPSSYNEQFF.

This clone was detected once. This rearrangement joins TRBV9 to TRBJ1-6; D call uncertain. Per germline, CDR1 SGDLS and CDR2 YYNGEE. V was clipped by 0 bases and J by 0 bases, with 13 bases between them. The CDR3 is made up of 18 amino acids. CDR3: CASSVEEMNLSYNSPLHF. In DNA form, the CDR3 reads TGTGCCAGCAGCGTAGAGGAGATGAACCTCTCCTATAATTCACCCCTCCACTTT. Variable domain in full (rest from reference TRBV9 and TRBJ1-6): DSGVTQTPKHLITATGQRVTLRCSPRSGDLSVYWYQQSLDQGLQFLIQYYNGEERAKGNILERFSAQQFPDLHSELNLSSLELGDSALYFCASSVEEMNLSYNSPLHFGNGTRLTVT.

The V and J genes are TRBV14 and TRBJ1-2, with 10 bases matching TRBD1. V shed 3 bases and J 3 bases; nucleotides not matched to a gene: 4. Germline lookup yields CDR1 SGHDN and CDR2 FVKESK. The CDR3 contains 15 residues. CDR3 coding DNA: TGTGCCAGCAGCCACTTAGGACAGGGGGACTATGGCTACACCTTC. Protein product: CASSHLGQGDYGYTF.

This clone has only one observation. The chain links TRBV3-1 (or the pseudogene TRBV3-2) to TRBJ2-5; the D is unclear. CDR1 is LGHDT, CDR2 YNNKEL, per germline (reference sequence). Trimming removed 4 bases at V and 4 bases at J, with 7 bases between. The CDR3 has 12 residues. The CDR3 sequence: CASSLNRETQYF. The CDR3 DNA sequence: TGTGCCAGCAGCCTTAATAGAGAGACCCAGTACTTC.

The genes are TRBV3-1 (or the pseudogene TRBV3-2) and TRBJ2-2; TRBD2 agrees at 12 bases. Trimming took 2 bases from V and 5 from J; bases not matched to a gene: 9. In germline, CDR1 is LGHDT, CDR2 YNNKEL (reference sequence). This CDR3 region has 18 residues. CDR3 residues: CASSQNPGLAGGTGELFF. CDR3 sequence (DNA): TGTGCCAGCAGCCAAAATCCGGGACTAGCGGGTGGAACCGGGGAGCTGTTTTTT.

The chain combines TRBV6-4 with TRBJ2-1; 8 bases line up with TRBD2. There are 20 residues in the CDR3. CDR1 is MRHNA and CDR2 is SNTAGT in the germline V gene. With V trimmed by 0 bases and J by 7 bases, 20 bases remained unmatched. The CDR3 DNA reads as TGTGCCAGCAGTGACTCGCGGACCTACCTTTGGGGGACTAGAAGTAATGAGCAGTTCTTC. It yields the protein CASSDSRTYLWGTRSNEQFF.

CDR3 nucleotide sequence: TGTGCCAGCTCACCCGACAGGGGACGGCAGCCCCAGCATTTT. Protein: CASSPDRGRQPQHF. The V call is TRBV18, the J call TRBJ1-5; 8 bases match TRBD1. Germline assignment: CDR1 KGHSH and CDR2 LQKENI. J gave up 7 bases and V 3 bases, and 5 bases lay outside the gene matches. This CDR3 is built from 14 residues.

This clone has more than one count but fewer than ten. CDR3 region: CASSQEPTGYQPQHF. The CDR3 DNA sequence: TGTGCCAGCAGCCAAGAACCAACGGGTTATCAGCCCCAGCATTTT. V gene TRBV3-1 (or the pseudogene TRBV3-2) combines with J gene TRBJ1-5; D is uncertain. Deletions cut 0 bases from V and 5 bases from J, with 11 bases between. The germline CDR1 and CDR2 sequences are LGHDT and YNNKEL (reference sequence). The CDR3 is made up of 15 amino acids.

The rearrangement uses TRBV18 and TRBJ2-3; weak D call: TRBD1 (6 bases). The CDR3 has 14 amino acids. The V gene lost 4 bases and the J gene lost 2 bases, with 10 bases spanning the gap. Per the germline V gene, CDR1 is KGHSH and CDR2 is LQKENI. The DNA of the CDR3 is TGTGCCAGCTCACTACAGGGAAACACAGATACGCAGTATTTT. Translation gives CASSLQGNTDTQYF.

This chain connects TRBV18 to TRBJ2-3; 8 bases fit TRBD2. Germline V gene sequence: CDR1 KGHSH, CDR2 LQKENI. The junction had 10 bases not matched to a gene; V was cut back by 6 bases and J by 5 bases. The CDR3 runs 15 residues. The CDR3 DNA is TGTGCCAGCTCCCCCATGGGGCTAGCGGGAGATACGCAGTATTTT. Encoded protein: CASSPMGLAGDTQYF.

This clone came up once. The chain couples TRBV6-5 to TRBJ1-3; TRBD1 matches at 9 bases. CDR1 is MNHEY, CDR2 SVGAGI, per germline. CDR3 length: 15 amino acids. V shed 4 bases, J shed 2 bases, and the junction held 3 bases outside the gene matches. This CDR3 is CASSWTGVAGNTIYF. CDR3 DNA sequence: TGTGCCAGCAGTTGGACAGGGGTGGCTGGAAACACCATATATTTT.

The chain combines TRBV14 with TRBJ2-1; 8 bases align to TRBD1. Germline trimming cut 4 bases from V and 2 bases from J; bases unmatched to any gene: 4. The CDR3 contains 15 residues. Germline lookup yields CDR1 SGHDN and CDR2 FVKESK. The CDR3 reads CASSRWTGPYNEQFF. The DNA for the CDR3 is TGTGCCAGCAGCCGATGGACAGGGCCCTACAATGAGCAGTTCTTC.

The chain couples TRBV6-4 to TRBJ2-2, with 12 positions matching TRBD2. The CDR3 extends over 16 amino acids. V lost 0 bases and J lost 4; bases outside the gene matches: 0. CDR1 MRHNA and CDR2 SNTAGT come from the germline V gene. For the CDR3, the DNA is TGTGCCAGCAGTGACTCGACTAGCGGGAGCACCGGGGAGCTGTTTTTT. Encoded protein: CASSDSTSGSTGELFF.

This clone has more than one count but fewer than ten. V is TRBV7-2 and J is TRBJ2-6, with D perhaps TRBD2 (7 bases). This CDR3 region has 16 residues. Germline values: CDR1 SGHTA, CDR2 FQGNSA. V lost 5 bases, J lost 4 bases, and 15 bases lay in between. The CDR3 region is CASSPRGGHGANVLTF. The CDR3 coding sequence is TGTGCCAGCAGCCCGAGGGGGGGGCACGGGGCCAACGTCCTGACTTTC.

The rearrangement links TRBV29-1 to TRBJ1-1, with 8 bases that match TRBD1. The CDR3 consists of 15 residues. The trim removed 3 bases at V and 1 base at J, leaving 7 bases unmatched. The germline CDR1 and CDR2 sequences are SQVTM and ANQGSEA. The CDR3 region is CSVEGRTGTNTEAFF. The DNA of the CDR3 is TGCAGCGTTGAGGGTCGGACAGGGACGAACACTGAAGCTTTCTTT.

This clone occurred a few times. V usage is TRBV2 and J usage is TRBJ1-2; D call uncertain. CDR3 length equals 13 residues. Germline CDR1 reads SNHLY; CDR2 reads FYNNEI. V dropped 4 bases and J dropped 8 bases, with 14 bases sitting between them. CDR3 protein: CASSGASPGGYTF. The CDR3 nucleotides read TGTGCCAGCAGTGGGGCATCACCTGGCGGCTACACCTTC.

This rearrangement joins TRBV27 to TRBJ1-5, with 8 bases fitting TRBD1. The CDR3 extends over 13 amino acids. V dropped 4 bases and J dropped 6; count of bases not matched to a gene: 2. From germline, CDR1 is MNHEY and CDR2 SMNVEV (reference sequence). The CDR3 loop is CASSSDRGQPQHF. The CDR3 region has the DNA TGTGCCAGCAGTTCCGACAGGGGTCAGCCCCAGCATTTT.

This chain joins TRBV29-1 and TRBJ1-2; D gene ambiguous. CDR3 size: 13 residues. Germline lookup yields CDR1 SQVTM and CDR2 ANQGSEA. The germline V and J ends were trimmed by 4 bases and 1 base, with 10 bases remaining between them. The CDR3: CSVAKIYNYGYTF. The CDR3 DNA is TGCAGCGTTGCGAAGATCTATAACTATGGCTACACCTTC. Full variable domain (missing parts from reference TRBV29-1 and TRBJ1-2): SAVISQKPSRDICQRGTSLTIQCQVDSQVTMMFWYRQQPGQSLTLIATANQGSEATYESGFVIDKFPISRPNLTFSTLTVSNMSPEDSSIYLCSVAKIYNYGYTFGSGTRLTVV.

V usage is TRBV19 and J usage is TRBJ2-2; maybe TRBD2 (6 bases). Looked up from germline, CDR1 is LNHDA and CDR2 is SQIVND (reference sequence). V was clipped by 7 bases and J by 4 bases, with 19 bases between them. The CDR3 consists of 16 residues. Written as DNA, the CDR3 is TGTGCCAGTACCCCACACGGGACTCCCCTCACCGGGGAGCTGTTTTTT. Protein: CASTPHGTPLTGELFF.

The chain uses TRBV10-3 and TRBJ1-6; 7 bases agree with TRBD1. The CDR3 is 13 residues long. Per the germline V gene, CDR1 is ENHRY and CDR2 is SYGVKD. After removal of 9 bases from V and 7 bases from J, the junction contained 6 bases not matched to a gene. The CDR3 reads CAIIRDSNSPLHF. CDR3 coding DNA: TGTGCCATAATTCGGGACAGCAATTCACCCCTCCACTTT.

V and J are TRBV7-2 and TRBJ2-5, with 10 bases identical to TRBD2. The CDR3 covers 15 residues. V shed 5 bases and J 4 bases; nucleotides not matched to a gene: 7. Germline assignment: CDR1 SGHTA and CDR2 FQGNSA. Here the CDR3 DNA reads TGTGCCAGCAGCCCAGGACTAGCGGAAATAGAGACCCAGTACTTC. It is translated as CASSPGLAEIETQYF.